The 10 T cell receptor beta chains presented below share a single source sample, sequenced in a study of blood T cell repertoires in COVID-19 (dated by TCRdb to between 2020 and 2021). Libraries were built with the immunoSEQ multiplex PCR assay. Not all clones reach the TCRdb copy of this immuneACCESS table, which keeps in-frame sequences only. Checked studies attribute under half of the gap to unresolved V genes and leave the rest unexplained. Here the sample has 80,000 to 95,000 clones; about nine tenths occur a single time. The leading ten clones occupy 3% to 3.5% of the sample. Sequenced sample: peripheral blood. The receptors were sampled from a woman between 65 and 79 years old with acute or convalescent COVID-19.

The chain couples TRBV7-2 to TRBJ2-1, with 8 positions matching TRBD1. The length of the CDR3 is 15 residues. Germline loops: CDR1 SGHTA, CDR2 FQGNSA. Losses at the gene ends were 4 bases for V and 4 bases for J; bases not matched to a gene: 6. CDR3 loop: CASSSPGGDYNEQFF. The CDR3 coding sequence is TGTGCCAGCAGCTCCCCAGGGGGCGATTACAATGAGCAGTTCTTC.

The V gene is TRBV3-1 (or the pseudogene TRBV3-2), the J gene TRBJ2-1; D remains unclear. The CDR3 runs 16 residues. Germline V gives CDR1 LGHDT, CDR2 YNNKEL (reference sequence). V was trimmed by 5 bases and J by 0 bases, leaving 14 bases between them. CDR3 bases: TGTGCCAGCAGCAAGAGAGGCGTGAGCTCCTACAATGAGCAGTTCTTC. This encodes CASSKRGVSSYNEQFF.

The J gene is TRBJ1-4, the V gene TRBV7-2; no firm D call. The V gene's germline CDR1 is SGHTA and CDR2 FQGNSA. Between the trimmed V and J ends, which lost 3 bases and 0 bases, there was a span of 11 bases. The CDR3 consists of 16 residues. CDR3 sequence (DNA): TGTGCCAGCAGCTTTCGGAGTCTTGCAACTAATGAAAAACTGTTTTTT. Translation gives CASSFRSLATNEKLFF.

The CDR3 protein is CASRPGEGSNQPQHF. As DNA, the CDR3 is TGTGCCAGCAGGCCAGGGGAGGGAAGCAATCAGCCCCAGCATTTT. The chain employs TRBV6-5 and TRBJ1-5; possibly TRBD1 for D (6 bases). The V gene lost 6 bases and the J gene lost 1 base, with 13 bases spanning the gap. Germline loops: CDR1 MNHEY, CDR2 SVGAGI. The CDR3 consists of 15 residues.

The rearrangement links TRBV5-1 to TRBJ1-6; D gene ambiguous. V was shortened by 0 bases and J by 3 bases, with 7 bases between the two germline ends. Germline CDR1 is SGHRS and CDR2 is YFSETQ. This CDR3 region has 15 residues. The CDR3 region is CASSLGLFYNSPLHF. CDR3 bases: TGCGCCAGCAGCTTGGGTCTGTTCTATAATTCACCCCTCCACTTT.

In nucleotides, the CDR3 is TGTGCCAGCAAGTTTCAGGCGGAGACCCAGTACTTC. Translated, it gives CASKFQAETQYF. J is TRBJ2-5 and V is TRBV2; D gene unclear. Germline CDR1 reads SNHLY; CDR2 reads FYNNEI. Trimming shortened V by 7 bases and J by 5 bases, and 11 bases separated the two germline ends. This CDR3 has 12 residues.

The chain has TRBV12-3 or TRBV12-4 and TRBJ2-7; D not resolved. V shed 4 bases and J shed 6 bases, with 10 bases lying between them. The CDR3 contains 12 residues. The CDR3 bases are TGTGCCAGCAGTTCAGGCGCTCTCGAGCAGTACTTC. Its protein product is CASSSGALEQYF.

V usage is TRBV19 and J usage is TRBJ1-2; 11 bases are a match to TRBD1. V lost 5 bases to trimming and J lost 7 bases; unmatched junction nucleotides: 12. Germline CDR1 and CDR2: LNHDA and SQIVND (reference sequence). There are 16 residues in the CDR3. This CDR3 is CASSPYPGQGVVGYTF. The CDR3 DNA follows: TGTGCCAGTAGTCCATACCCGGGACAGGGGGTTGTTGGCTACACCTTC.

V is TRBV6-5 and J is TRBJ2-3; TRBD2 might be the D (5 bases). V lost 6 bases and J 7 bases, leaving 14 bases between the germline ends. CDR3 length: 13 residues. CDR1 is MNHEY and CDR2 is SVGAGI in the germline V gene. CDR3 bases: TGTGCCAGCAGATACAGCGGAGATAATACGCAGTATTTT. Amino acid sequence: CASRYSGDNTQYF.

This chain links TRBV24-1 with TRBJ1-5; 8 bases agree with TRBD1. With 2 bases clipped from V and 6 bases from J, the junction kept 5 bases outside the gene matches. Germline V gives CDR1 KGHDR, CDR2 SFDVKD. The CDR3 consists of 15 residues. The CDR3 DNA sequence: TGTGCCACCAGTGATTCGCAGGGGGCAGGTCAGCCCCAGCATTTT. Protein: CATSDSQGAGQPQHF.